The next 19 T cell receptor beta chains were all read from a single sample in a study of T cells in localized non-small cell lung cancer. The data were produced by immunoSEQ multiplex PCR, yet TCRdb's version contains in-frame clones alone and is incomplete. This sample has 40,000 or so clones; around 88% occur once, and the top ten carry approximately 6%. Sequenced material: peripheral blood, taken before any cancer treatment. The receptors originated from a man between 40 and 70 years old with stage I lung adenocarcinoma.

The chain links TRBV7-9 to TRBJ2-7; D assignment may be TRBD1 or TRBD2 (5 bases each). This CDR3 has 16 residues. Germline values: CDR1 SEHNR, CDR2 FQNEAQ (reference sequence). V lost 4 bases to trimming and J lost 3 bases, with 19 bases between them. The CDR3 DNA reads as TGTGCCAGCAGCTCATCTCGGGACGGACGTAACTACGAGCAGTACTTC. Translation: CASSSSRDGRNYEQYF.

V gene TRBV29-1 combines with J gene TRBJ2-1; D gene ambiguous. This CDR3 region has 10 residues. Germline CDR1 reads SQVTM; CDR2 reads ANQGSEA. Deletions cut 3 bases from V and 10 bases from J, with 7 bases between. The CDR3 spells CSVELGEQFF. In nucleotides, the CDR3 is TGCAGCGTTGAGTTGGGGGAGCAGTTCTTC.

This clone counts as medium-sized. The rearrangement joins TRBV11-1 to TRBJ1-1; no clear D gene. The CDR3 has 16 residues. The germline gives CDR1 SGHAT, CDR2 FQDESV (reference sequence). Trimming removed 1 base from V and 6 bases from J, with 18 bases in between. The CDR3 protein is CASSLDARWHGAEAFF. The CDR3 nucleotides are TGTGCCAGCAGCTTAGATGCTAGGTGGCACGGGGCTGAAGCTTTCTTT.

The chain is built from TRBV7-2 and TRBJ2-2; D unclear. This CDR3 is 14 amino acids long. From germline, CDR1 is SGHTA and CDR2 FQGNSA. V dropped 2 bases and J dropped 6 bases, with 10 bases sitting between them. The CDR3 spells CASSLSWGPGELFF. As DNA, the CDR3 is TGTGCCAGCAGCTTAAGTTGGGGTCCCGGGGAGCTGTTTTTT. The complete variable domain, with remaining parts taken from reference TRBV7-2 and TRBJ2-2, reads GAGVSQSPSNKVTEKGKDVELRCDPISGHTALYWYRQSLGQGLEFLIYFQGNSAPDKSGLPSDRFSAERTGGSVSTLTIQRTQQEDSAVYLCASSLSWGPGELFFGEGSRLTVL.

V gene TRBV5-6 combines with J gene TRBJ2-3, with D unresolved. The CDR3 contains 15 residues. The ends were cut back, 0 bases at V and 0 bases at J, with 8 bases in the middle. Germline loops: CDR1 SGHDT, CDR2 YYEEEE. The CDR3 protein is CASSLGPGSTDTQYF. The CDR3 DNA reads as TGTGCCAGCAGCTTGGGGCCGGGTAGCACAGATACGCAGTATTTT.

The chain uses TRBV4-2 and TRBJ1-2, with 9 bases matching TRBD1. Per germline, CDR1 LGHNA and CDR2 YNFKEQ. Trimming cost V 0 bases and J 8 bases; bases outside gene matches: 10. The CDR3 covers 16 residues. CDR3 region: CASSQEQGASRGGYTF. The CDR3 nucleotides read TGTGCCAGCAGCCAAGAACAGGGGGCCTCCCGTGGGGGCTACACCTTC.

The genes are TRBV30 and TRBJ1-1, with D maybe TRBD1 (5 bases). V lost 4 bases to trimming and J lost 3 bases, with 18 bases between them. This CDR3 comprises 15 residues. The germline CDR1 and CDR2 sequences are GTSNPN and SVGIG (reference sequence). CDR3 nucleotides: TGTGCCTGGAATCACCCTCGGTCGGGGGACACTGAAGCTTTCTTT. Translating it yields CAWNHPRSGDTEAFF.

The chain uses TRBV5-1 and TRBJ1-2; D possibly corresponds to TRBD1 (5 bases). Between the trimmed V and J ends, which lost 10 bases and 7 bases, there was a span of 20 bases. Germline V CDR1 and CDR2: SGHRS, YFSETQ. This CDR3 has 13 amino acids. The CDR3 nucleotides read TGCGCCTCAGCAGAAGTGGGGGAGCCTGGCTACACCTTC. Its protein product is CASAEVGEPGYTF.

The chain recombines TRBV5-6 with TRBJ2-1; D could derive from TRBD1 or TRBD2 (5 bases each). This CDR3 is built from 16 residues. Germline V lookup: CDR1 SGHDT, CDR2 YYEEEE. V dropped 3 bases and J dropped 8 bases, with 21 bases sitting between them. The CDR3 DNA reads TGTGCCAGCAGCTCCGTCGTCAATACATGGGGACATGAGCAGTTCTTC. Translated: CASSSVVNTWGHEQFF.

There are a few counts of this clone. The chain is built from TRBV5-6 and TRBJ2-7, with 11 bases matching TRBD1. The CDR3 spans 14 residues. The germline gives CDR1 SGHDT, CDR2 YYEEEE. J lost 2 bases, V lost 4 bases, and 2 bases had no gene match. CDR3 nucleotides: TGTGCCAGCAGCAAGGGACAGGGGGCCTACGAGCAGTACTTC. It is translated as CASSKGQGAYEQYF.

V is TRBV7-6 and J is TRBJ2-5; D unclear. Germline values: CDR1 SGHVS, CDR2 FNYEAQ. V was trimmed by 8 bases and J by 2 bases, leaving 15 bases between them. The CDR3 extends over 14 amino acids. The CDR3 here is CASSIRPIQETQYF. The CDR3 nucleotides are TGTGCCAGCTCCATCCGACCGATACAAGAGACCCAGTACTTC.

The genes are TRBV6-5 and TRBJ1-3, with D hard to call. V was cut by 3 bases and J by 4 bases, with 7 bases left in between. Germline assignment: CDR1 MNHEY and CDR2 SVGAGI. The CDR3 consists of 13 residues. The CDR3 bases are TGTGCCAGCAGTTATGATGGGGGAAACACCATATATTTT. It translates to CASSYDGGNTIYF.

CDR3 DNA: TGTGCCAGTAGTATCGGGCAGGTCCGGCAGCCCCAGCATTTT. Translated: CASSIGQVRQPQHF. This chain uses TRBV19 with TRBJ1-5; D unresolved. Germline values: CDR1 LNHDA, CDR2 SQIVND (reference sequence). This CDR3 spans 14 amino acids. V was trimmed by 3 bases and J by 7 bases, leaving 13 bases between them. Full variable domain (outside the CDR3, taken from reference TRBV19 and TRBJ1-5): DGGITQSPKYLFRKEGQNVTLSCEQNLNHDAMYWYRQDPGQGLRLIYYSQIVNDFQKGDIAEGYSVSREKKESFPLTVTSAQKNPTAFYLCASSIGQVRQPQHFGDGTRLSIL.

The chain is built from TRBV27 and TRBJ2-3; 10 bases line up with TRBD1. CDR3 size: 15 residues. Looked up from germline, CDR1 is MNHEY and CDR2 is SMNVEV (reference sequence). V dropped 7 bases and J dropped 3; count of bases not matched to a gene: 7. CDR3 in DNA: TGTGCCAGCACCCCGACAGGGGGCAGGACAGATACGCAGTATTTT. It yields the protein CASTPTGGRTDTQYF.

The gene calls are TRBV7-6 and TRBJ2-1; 10 bases are shared with TRBD2. The ends lost 1 base at V and 9 bases at J; junction bases unmatched: 6. The V gene's germline CDR1 is SGHVS and CDR2 FNYEAQ. This CDR3 has 15 amino acids. The CDR3 DNA is TGTGCCAGCAGCTTAGGGGCTAGCGGGAGTGTTGAGCAGTTCTTC. It translates to CASSLGASGSVEQFF.

This chain's CDR3 is CASSFYGTSRSNTGELFF. The CDR3 bases are TGTGCCAGCAGTTTTTACGGGACTAGCCGGTCGAACACCGGGGAGCTGTTTTTT. This chain joins TRBV27 and TRBJ2-2, with 9 bases matching TRBD2. The CDR3 is 18 residues long. The junction had 8 bases not matched to a gene; V was cut back by 3 bases and J by 0 bases. Germline V gene lookup returns CDR1 MNHEY and CDR2 SMNVEV (reference sequence).

The chain is built from TRBV2 and TRBJ2-2; D might be TRBD1 (5 bases). V was pared by 8 bases and J by 6 bases, with 13 bases between. Germline CDR1 reads SNHLY; CDR2 reads FYNNEI. This CDR3 is 13 amino acids long. DNA of the CDR3: TGTGCCAGCGCCGGACACTTCCCCGGGGAGCTGTTTTTT. This codes for CASAGHFPGELFF.

This clone was counted only a few times. The chain joins TRBV6-5 to TRBJ2-7; 9 nucleotides agree with TRBD1. This CDR3 spans 15 amino acids. J lost 2 bases, V lost 2 bases, and 4 bases had no gene match. The germline gives CDR1 MNHEY, CDR2 SVGAGI. Here the CDR3 reads CASSYGTGSTYEQYF. The CDR3 nucleotides read TGTGCCAGCAGTTACGGGACAGGGTCAACCTACGAGCAGTACTTC.

This clone showed up just once. V and J are TRBV19 and TRBJ1-1; possible D gene TRBD1, 6 bases. The germline V and J ends were trimmed by 7 bases and 4 bases, with 22 bases remaining between them. Per the germline V gene, CDR1 is LNHDA and CDR2 is SQIVND (reference sequence). The CDR3 spans 16 residues. For the CDR3, the DNA is TGTGCCAGTACGAGGGGGGCCCCCCAATCGGGCACTGAAGCTTTCTTT. It is translated as CASTRGAPQSGTEAFF. The variable domain in full, with the rest retrieved from reference TRBV19 and TRBJ1-1, is DGGITQSPKYLFRKEGQNVTLSCEQNLNHDAMYWYRQDPGQGLRLIYYSQIVNDFQKGDIAEGYSVSREKKESFPLTVTSAQKNPTAFYLCASTRGAPQSGTEAFFGQGTRLTVV.